Detailed here is one T cell receptor (beta chain). Its antigen is currently not known. The sample holds no much larger clone one base away, and base qualities are not on file. These data originate in a study of blood T cell repertoires in COVID-19 (TCRdb year 2020). With respect to the entire study: The collaborator samples originated in the United States, Italy and Spain and spanned the acute and convalescent phases of COVID-19. The material from the prospective study consisted of cDNA or gDNA derived from T cells, B-cell-depleted T cells, or PBMCs. Subjects who had been exposed to COVID-19, were actively infected with it, or had recovered from it provided the deeply sampled blood TCRbeta repertoires that made up the dataset. The repertoires were made available in a free public database intended to serve as a resource for research on the immune response to SARS-CoV-2. Samples were obtained from the ongoing ImmuneRACE study (first 160 participants) and from 1,000 to 1,500 subjects provided by 6 global collaborators. The sample metadata nearly always contained a de-identified subject ID, COVID-19 status, age in years and sex. Where HLA class I and class II types were available, the types were taken from metadata supplied by the sample provider, not from assay-based typing. Overall results and qualifications from the work: The amount of clinical and demographic metadata varied by source and participant and was provided uncurated.

V and J are truncated by 4 bases and 1 base respectively, leaving an intervening sequence of 11 bases. Its CDR3 holds 14 amino acids, cysteine through phenylalanine. The DNA shown is the 42-base CDR3, in frame from base 1. In the germline V gene, CDR1 corresponds to SGHRS and CDR2 to YFSETQ. Participants in the prospective study were aged roughly 18 to 89 years, lived in some 24 United States geographic areas, and enrolled through a virtual design. In the prospective study, participants were assigned to cohorts based on the clinical history participants reported in a screening survey and a study questionnaire. For ImmuneRACE Cohort 3, a participant was defined as recovered based on two consecutive negative NP/OP PCR tests, clearance by a healthcare professional, or resolution of symptoms. Mobile phlebotomists in the prospective study collected whole blood, serum and a nasopharyngeal or oropharyngeal swab from every participant. Over a roughly two-month period, participants in the prospective study had the option of providing additional blood draws and questionnaires. Prospective study blood samples were shipped either frozen or at room temperature before DNA extraction.

The immunoSEQ Assay, a bias-controlled multiplex PCR, was used to amplify TCRbeta CDR3 regions from genomic DNA. Per the authors' processing: Nucleated cell counts per sample were estimated from amplification of reference gene primers within the assay. Sequence reads were collapsed and filtered to measure the absolute abundance of every unique TCRbeta CDR3 rearrangement. For each sample, productive Simpson clonality was calculated as the square root of Simpson's diversity index across productive rearrangements. The table comes from immuneACCESS by way of TCRdb, which keeps in-frame sequences with V and J called. Part of the clones is missing from these tables; in studies checked, under half for an unresolved V gene and the rest for unknown reasons. V and J calls and clone size are as listed in that table; D and trimming were resolved from the DNA. This sample comprises about 270,000 clones, 88% of them detected only once. In total, the top ten clones hold around 0.9% of the sample.

The material sequenced was PBMCs or T cells enriched from blood (not recorded which). The origin of this receptor is a woman in her 30s who had recovered from COVID-19. The chain uses TRBV5-1 and TRBJ1-1; possibly the D gene is TRBD1, per 5 matching bases. The CDR3 protein sequence reads: CASSATGWNTEAFF. The nucleotide sequence reads as follows: TGCGCCAGCAGCGCAACAGGTTGGAACACTGAAGCTTTCTTT.